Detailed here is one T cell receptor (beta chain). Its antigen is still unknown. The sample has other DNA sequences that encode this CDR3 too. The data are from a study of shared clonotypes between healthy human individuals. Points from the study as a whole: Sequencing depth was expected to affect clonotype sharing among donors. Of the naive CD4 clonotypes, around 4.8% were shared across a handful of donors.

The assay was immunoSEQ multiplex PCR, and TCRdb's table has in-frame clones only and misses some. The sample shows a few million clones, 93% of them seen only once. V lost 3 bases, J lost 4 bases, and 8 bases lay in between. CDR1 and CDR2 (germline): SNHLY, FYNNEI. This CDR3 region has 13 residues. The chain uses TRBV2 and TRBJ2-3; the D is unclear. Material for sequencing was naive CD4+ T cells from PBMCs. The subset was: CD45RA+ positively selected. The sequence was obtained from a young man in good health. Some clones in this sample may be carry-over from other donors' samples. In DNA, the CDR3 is TGTGCCAGCAGTGACGTAGTACCAGATACGCAGTATTTT. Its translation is CASSDVVPDTQYF.